The rows below give T cell receptor beta chains drawn from one sample of a study of human T cells and chemical hapten exposure. TCRdb used MiXCR to reprocess the RACE reads, holding one entry per CDR3 protein. The sample holds approximately 80,000 distinct CDR3 sequences; 10% to 14% are singletons and the top ten take 3.7%. Sample: whole blood, taken in connection with sensitization to the hapten diphenylcyclopropenone (DPC). Receptors were obtained from a woman aged 45-60 years with alopecia areata. Some clones in this sample may be carry-over from other donors' samples. Each CDR3 is given without its conserved first and last residue. A D gene is named only where the DNA matches it firmly.

CDR3aa: ASSSTGAVQPQH
d_gene: TRBD1
v_gene: TRBV28

CDR3aa: ASSRGKAYEQY
d_gene: .
v_gene: TRBV7-7

CDR3aa: SVYGGTHGTEAF
d_gene: .
v_gene: TRBV29-1

CDR3aa: ASIFRVLNTEAF
d_gene: .
v_gene: TRBV12-3/TRBV12-4

CDR3aa: ASSSRAGRDTQY
d_gene: TRBD2
v_gene: TRBV12-3/TRBV12-4

CDR3aa: ASSRAGTGVETQY
d_gene: TRBD1
v_gene: TRBV6-2/TRBV6-3

CDR3aa: ASSLPGDEQY
d_gene: .
v_gene: TRBV5-1

CDR3aa: ATSSPYNEQF
d_gene: .
v_gene: TRBV6-5

CDR3aa: ASSQDEGTGTYEQY
d_gene: TRBD1
v_gene: TRBV4-1

CDR3aa: ATSRSQGSYEQY
d_gene: .
v_gene: TRBV15

CDR3aa: ASSLAPLAGRNEQF
d_gene: TRBD2
v_gene: TRBV7-2

CDR3aa: ASSGGRYQETQY
d_gene: .
v_gene: TRBV2

CDR3aa: SARSLAGGSYNEQF
d_gene: TRBD2
v_gene: TRBV20-1

CDR3aa: ASARTSDPYEQY
d_gene: TRBD2
v_gene: TRBV7-9

CDR3aa: ASRETSGVYNEQF
d_gene: TRBD2
v_gene: TRBV6-5

CDR3aa: SVKESGGRGEQF
d_gene: TRBD2
v_gene: TRBV29-1

CDR3aa: SARGLAGNGEQF
d_gene: TRBD2
v_gene: TRBV20-1

CDR3aa: ASGDRDPKDTQY
d_gene: .
v_gene: TRBV2

CDR3aa: ASSPGRRNIQY
d_gene: .
v_gene: TRBV7-2

CDR3aa: ASSLSGTSTDTQY
d_gene: TRBD2
v_gene: TRBV7-2

CDR3aa: ASSQDLQGYPYEQY
d_gene: .
v_gene: TRBV14

CDR3aa: ATRPRGSNTGELF
d_gene: .
v_gene: TRBV24-1

CDR3aa: ASSPAGTANSPLH
d_gene: .
v_gene: TRBV12-3/TRBV12-4

CDR3aa: SARLDGSYEQY
d_gene: .
v_gene: TRBV20-1

CDR3aa: ASLGLNTDTQY
d_gene: .
v_gene: TRBV18

CDR3aa: ASRSTESRTLYEQY
d_gene: .
v_gene: TRBV11-2

CDR3aa: ASSYWGYNEQF
d_gene: .
v_gene: TRBV6-2/TRBV6-3

CDR3aa: SASTGYTEAF
d_gene: .
v_gene: TRBV29-1

CDR3aa: ASGSTGTPRPTEAF
d_gene: .
v_gene: TRBV12-5

CDR3aa: ASRPPGGAYNEQF
d_gene: TRBD2
v_gene: TRBV5-4

CDR3aa: ASSSSLNEQF
d_gene: .
v_gene: TRBV5-1

CDR3aa: ASSYSFGGEKLF
d_gene: .
v_gene: TRBV5-1